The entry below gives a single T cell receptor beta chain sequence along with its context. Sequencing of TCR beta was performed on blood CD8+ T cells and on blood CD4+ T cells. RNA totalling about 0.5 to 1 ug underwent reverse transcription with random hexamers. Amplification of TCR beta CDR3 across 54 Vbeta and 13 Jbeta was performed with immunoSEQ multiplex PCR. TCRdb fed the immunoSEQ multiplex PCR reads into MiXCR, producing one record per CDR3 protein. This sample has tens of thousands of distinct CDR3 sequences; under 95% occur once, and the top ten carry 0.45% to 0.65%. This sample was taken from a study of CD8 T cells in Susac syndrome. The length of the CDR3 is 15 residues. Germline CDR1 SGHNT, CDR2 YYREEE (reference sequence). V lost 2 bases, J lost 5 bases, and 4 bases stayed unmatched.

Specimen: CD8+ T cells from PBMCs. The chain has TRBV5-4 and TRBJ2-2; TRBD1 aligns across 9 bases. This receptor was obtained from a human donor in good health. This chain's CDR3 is CASSFIQGATGELFF. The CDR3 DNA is TGTGCCAGCAGCTTTATACAGGGGGCGACCGGGGAGCTGTTTTTT.